This is a list of T cell receptor beta chains from one sample in a study of blood T cells in healthy people across ages. Each CDR3 protein gets one entry after TCRdb re-called the 5' RACE reads with MiXCR. The sample carries 920,000 or so distinct CDR3 sequences, under 55% recorded once. Sequencing input: blood. These receptors all come from a woman aged 60-75 years in good health. CDR3s include the opening cysteine and the closing phenylalanine or tryptophan. The order of the fields is V gene, J gene, clone size, D gene, CDR3 DNA, CDR3 protein. D genes are given only for firm matches. Clone size, where shown, is once, few, many, or a class for clones that have expanded.

>TRBV4-1|TRBJ2-7|few|NA
TGCGCCAGCAGCCAAGAGGCGGGGATTTACGAGCAGTACTTC
CASSQEAGIYEQYF
>TRBV6-2/TRBV6-3|TRBJ1-5|few|NA
TGTGCCAGCAGCCCAGGGTGGGGAACCAATCAGCCCCAGCATTTT
CASSPGWGTNQPQHF
>TRBV27|TRBJ1-4|NA|NA
TGTGCCAGCAGCCCACTCCGAAGGGCCTATGCAACTAATGAAAAACTGTTTTTT
CASSPLRRAYATNEKLFF
>TRBV6-5|TRBJ2-5|few|TRBD1
TGTGCCAGCAGGAAACAGGGGGGAAGGACCCAGTACTTC
CASRKQGGRTQYF
>TRBV12-3/TRBV12-4|TRBJ2-7|few|NA
TGTGCCAGCAGTACTCGGGCCGCGCTTATCTACGAGCAGTACTTC
CASSTRAALIYEQYF
>TRBV24-1|TRBJ1-5|once|TRBD1
TGTGCCACCAGTGATCTATACAGGGGCCATCAGCCCCAGCATTTT
CATSDLYRGHQPQHF
>TRBV5-6|TRBJ2-7|NA|TRBD2
TGTGCCAGCAGCCTTATTGGACTAGAGGCCTACGAGCAGTACTTC
CASSLIGLEAYEQYF
>TRBV6-1|TRBJ1-5|NA|TRBD1
TGTGCCAGCAGTGAAGGACAGGGGTACAATCAGCCCCAGCATTTT
CASSEGQGYNQPQHF
>TRBV6-1|TRBJ1-5|NA|NA
TGTGCCAGCAGACCGGGCCGCGGACAGCCCCAGCATTTT
CASRPGRGQPQHF
>TRBV5-1|TRBJ1-1|NA|TRBD1
TGCGCCAGCAGCTTACTGACAGGGGAGGCTGAAGCTTTCTTT
CASSLLTGEAEAFF
>TRBV10-3|TRBJ1-6|few|TRBD1
TGTGCCATCAGTGCGACCACCGGGACAGGGCCTAATTCACCCCTCCACTTT
CAISATTGTGPNSPLHF
>TRBV2|TRBJ2-7|NA|TRBD2
TGTGCCACCCAACGAACTAGCGCGACGTCCTACGAGCAGTACTTC
CATQRTSATSYEQYF
>TRBV2|TRBJ2-7|few|TRBD2
TGTGCCAGCACTAGTGGCGGGAGTCATTCCTACAATGAGCAGTACTTC
CASTSGGSHSYNEQYF
>TRBV5-5|TRBJ2-5|NA|NA
TGTGCCCTACAAGAGACCCAGTACTTC
CALQETQYF
>TRBV9|TRBJ2-7|NA|NA
TGTGCCAGCAGCGGGGAAGAAGGGTTCGAGCAGTACTTC
CASSGEEGFEQYF
>TRBV20-1|TRBJ2-7|few|NA
TGCAGTGCTGCCCGACAGGACCTCTCCTACGAGCAGTACTTC
CSAARQDLSYEQYF
>TRBV27|TRBJ1-5|NA|TRBD1
TGTGCCAGCAGTTTTACAGGGGGCCGCAATCAGCCCCAGCATTTT
CASSFTGGRNQPQHF
>TRBV7-9|TRBJ1-1|NA|NA
TGTGCCAGCAGCTTAGAGCTGGGGGGGAGTACTGAAGCTTTCTTT
CASSLELGGSTEAFF
>TRBV5-1|TRBJ2-7|few|TRBD1
TGCGCCAGCAGCTTCACCGGGACAGGGATCTACGAGCAGTACTTC
CASSFTGTGIYEQYF
>TRBV6-1|TRBJ2-1|once|NA
TGTGCCAGCGGCCCCCGTGTGGATGAGCAGTTCTTC
CASGPRVDEQFF
>TRBV5-1|TRBJ2-1|few|NA
TGCGCCAGCAGCCTGGGAATTTTACAAATTATCGATGAGCAGTTCTTC
CASSLGILQIIDEQFF
>TRBV3-1|TRBJ2-3|NA|TRBD2
TGTGCCAGCAGCCAAGTAGCTTGGCGGGAGGTACCAGATACGCAGTATTTT
CASSQVAWREVPDTQYF
>TRBV5-6|TRBJ2-3|many|NA
TGTGCCAGCAGCTTCGGACAGTCTTTGGATACGCAGTATTTT
CASSFGQSLDTQYF
>TRBV2|TRBJ2-5|NA|TRBD2
TGTGCCAGCTCACTAGCGGGAGGTGGCCAGCTCTCCCAGTACTTC
CASSLAGGGQLSQYF
>TRBV6-5|TRBJ2-7|NA|TRBD2
TGTGCCAGCAGCGCCAGCGGGAGTGGCAACGAGCAGTACTTC
CASSASGSGNEQYF
>TRBV12-3/TRBV12-4|TRBJ2-5|NA|NA
TGTGCCAGCAGTTGGTGGGCAGGGAGGACGGCAGAGACCCAGTACTTC
CASSWWAGRTAETQYF
>TRBV5-1|TRBJ2-7|NA|NA
TGCGCCAGCACTTCGGGTGCCGAGCAGTACTTC
CASTSGAEQYF
>TRBV15|TRBJ2-3|NA|NA
TGTGCCACCAGTTTTCGCACAGATACGCAGTATTTT
CATSFRTDTQYF
>TRBV12-3/TRBV12-4|TRBJ2-7|few|NA
TGTGCCAGCAGGTACTCAACCGGGGCTACCGAGCAGTACTTC
CASRYSTGATEQYF
>TRBV11-2|TRBJ2-1|NA|NA
TGTGCCAGCAGTCTAGGGGGGGCGGGAGATAAGGATGAGCAGTTCTTC
CASSLGGAGDKDEQFF
>TRBV10-1|TRBJ2-7|NA|TRBD1
TGCGCCAGCAGCCAGTGGACAGGGGCTTACGAGCAGTACTTC
CASSQWTGAYEQYF
>TRBV11-2|TRBJ2-6|NA|NA
TGTGCCAGCAGAAACCAGGACAGCTCTGGGGCCAACGTCCTGACTTTC
CASRNQDSSGANVLTF
>TRBV7-9|TRBJ2-3|once|TRBD1
TGTGCCAGCAGCTTGACGGACAGGGGATCCCCAGATACGCAGTATTTT
CASSLTDRGSPDTQYF
>TRBV10-3|TRBJ2-1|few|TRBD1
TGTGCCATCAGTGGGCAGGGGGCGAGATACAATGAGCAGTTCTTC
CAISGQGARYNEQFF
>TRBV6-5|TRBJ2-5|NA|NA
TGTGCCAGCAGTCCCCCGGGCTCTGGGCAAGAGACCCAGTACTTC
CASSPPGSGQETQYF
>TRBV10-3|TRBJ2-1|NA|NA
TGTGCCATCAGGGCTGATACAGCTAGCTCCTACGAGCAGTTCTTC
CAIRADTASSYEQFF
>TRBV5-1|TRBJ1-4|NA|TRBD1
TGCGCCAGCAGCACGGGACAGGGAGTAGATTATGAAAAACTGTTTTTT
CASSTGQGVDYEKLFF
>TRBV11-2|TRBJ2-5|NA|TRBD1
TGTGCCAGCAGCTTAGGGGCAGGGGGCAGTCGACAAGAGACCCAGTACTTC
CASSLGAGGSRQETQYF
>TRBV20-1|TRBJ2-1|NA|TRBD2
TGCAGTGCCCCCGGGACTACGAGCTCCTACAATGAGCAGTTCTTC
CSAPGTTSSYNEQFF
>TRBV5-5|TRBJ2-2|once|TRBD1
TGTGCCAGCAGCACAGACGACAGGGCTAACACCGGGGAGCTGTTTTTT
CASSTDDRANTGELFF
>TRBV7-9|TRBJ2-5|NA|NA
TGTGCCAGCAGCGACGACCTGGCCCAAGAGACCCAGTACTTC
CASSDDLAQETQYF
>TRBV27|TRBJ2-1|NA|TRBD1
TGTGCCAGCAGTTCGCGCCGGGACAGGGGCCACAATGAGCAGTTCTTC
CASSSRRDRGHNEQFF
>TRBV4-1|TRBJ2-1|NA|NA
TGCGCCAGCAGCCAGGGATTCCAAGAGACCCAGTTCTTC
CASSQGFQETQFF